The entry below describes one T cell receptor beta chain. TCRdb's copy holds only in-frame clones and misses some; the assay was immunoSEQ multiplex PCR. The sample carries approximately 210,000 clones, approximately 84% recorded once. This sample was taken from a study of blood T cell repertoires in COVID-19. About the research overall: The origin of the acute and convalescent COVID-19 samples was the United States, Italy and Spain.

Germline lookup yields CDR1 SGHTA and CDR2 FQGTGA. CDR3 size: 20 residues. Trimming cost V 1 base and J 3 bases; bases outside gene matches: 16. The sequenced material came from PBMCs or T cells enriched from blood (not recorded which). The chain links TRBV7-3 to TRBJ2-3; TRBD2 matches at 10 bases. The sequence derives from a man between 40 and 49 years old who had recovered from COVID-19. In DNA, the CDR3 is TGTGCCAGCAGCTTAATGGGACCGAGCGGGAGGGCCATTAAGACAGATACGCAGTATTTT. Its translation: CASSLMGPSGRAIKTDTQYF.